This is a list of T cell receptor beta chains from one sample in a study of a mutant IDH1 vaccine in newly diagnosed glioma. Generated by immunoSEQ multiplex PCR, the TCRdb table keeps only in-frame clones and is missing some. The sample carries tens of thousands of clones, approximately 86% recorded once. The material sequenced was PBMCs, taken from a glioma patient treated with radiotherapy, temozolomide or both. All receptors derive from a man aged 30-40 years with glioma. The CDR3 runs from the conserved cysteine through the conserved F or W. Fields, in order: D gene, V gene, clone size, J gene, CDR3 protein, CDR3 DNA. The D gene is left open where the match is weak. A row's size may be missing; if present it is once, few, many or a size class.

>-|TRBV11-2|-|TRBJ1-2
CASSLGPGRGGGYTF
TGTGCCAGCAGCTTAGGCCCAGGGCGAGGGGGTGGCTACACCTTC
>TRBD1|TRBV27|-|TRBJ2-5
CASSFGTGPQETQYF
TGTGCCAGCAGTTTTGGGACAGGACCCCAAGAGACCCAGTACTTC
>-|TRBV5-4|-|TRBJ2-1
CASSPRGASSYNEQFF
TGTGCCAGCAGCCCCCGCGGGGCCAGCTCCTACAATGAGCAGTTCTTC
>-|TRBV18|-|TRBJ2-5
CASSLDRQETQYF
TGTGCCAGCTCACTGGACAGACAAGAGACCCAGTACTTC
>-|TRBV7-2|-|TRBJ2-3
CASSFGPGVDTDTQYF
TGTGCCAGCAGCTTTGGGCCGGGTGTAGATACAGATACGCAGTATTTT
>-|TRBV9|-|TRBJ2-3
CASSVVVGRQDTQYF
TGTGCCAGCAGCGTAGTTGTGGGGCGCCAAGATACGCAGTATTTT
>-|TRBV2|-|TRBJ1-3
CASSGKDSGNTIYF
TGTGCCAGCAGTGGTAAGGACTCTGGAAACACCATATATTTT
>-|TRBV10-3|-|TRBJ2-7
CAITNGNYEQYF
TGTGCCATCACCAACGGAAACTACGAGCAGTACTTC
>-|TRBV2|few|TRBJ1-6
CASSDGRLSGLNSPLHF
TGTGCCAGCAGTGACGGACGGCTCTCCGGGCTAAATTCACCCCTCCACTTT
>-|TRBV5-1|once|TRBJ1-1
CASSLRGQMNTEAFF
TGCGCCAGCAGCTTGCGTGGACAGATGAACACTGAAGCTTTCTTT
>-|TRBV5-4|-|TRBJ1-4
CASSGKLGDEKLFF
TGTGCCAGCAGCGGAAAACTGGGGGATGAAAAACTGTTTTTT
>-|TRBV15|once|TRBJ2-1
CATSRAPGRGLKSEQFF
TGTGCCACCAGCAGAGCCCCGGGGCGGGGGCTTAAGAGTGAGCAGTTCTTC
>-|TRBV7-9|-|TRBJ2-7
CASSSSSYEQYF
TGTGCCAGCAGCTCCAGCTCCTACGAGCAGTACTTC
>TRBD1|TRBV6-6|-|TRBJ1-1
CASSYDRVTEAFF
TGTGCCAGCAGTTACGACAGGGTCACTGAAGCTTTCTTT
>-|TRBV4-1|-|TRBJ2-7
CASSSGSTYEQYF
TGCGCCAGCAGCTCCGGGTCAACCTACGAGCAGTACTTC
>-|TRBV19|-|TRBJ1-1
CASSIDSRGNTEAFF
TGTGCCAGTAGTATAGATAGCAGGGGGAACACTGAAGCTTTCTTT
>-|TRBV20-1|few|TRBJ2-7
CSARAHREQYF
TGCAGTGCTAGAGCCCACCGCGAGCAGTACTTC
>-|TRBV5-8|-|TRBJ1-4
CASSLGQAINEKLFF
TGTGCCAGCAGCTTGGGGCAGGCCATTAATGAAAAACTGTTTTTT
>-|TRBV7-9|-|TRBJ1-4
CASSFGATAATNEKLFF
TGTGCCAGCAGCTTCGGCGCGACAGCCGCAACTAATGAAAAACTGTTTTTT
>-|TRBV13|-|TRBJ2-1
CASSLEQPNEQFF
TGTGCCAGCAGCTTAGAACAGCCCAATGAGCAGTTCTTC
>-|TRBV6-5|-|TRBJ1-2
CASNQEGNNYGYTF
TGTGCCAGCAATCAGGAGGGGAATAACTATGGCTACACCTTC
>TRBD1|TRBV9|few|TRBJ2-2
CASSVDGDSNTGELFF
TGTGCCAGCAGCGTAGATGGGGACAGCAACACCGGGGAGCTGTTTTTT
>-|TRBV6-5|once|TRBJ2-7
CASSYSDRGVGEQYF
TGTGCCAGCAGTTACTCGGATAGGGGGGTAGGGGAGCAGTACTTC
>-|TRBV6-1|-|TRBJ2-1
CASSGVDNEQFF
TGTGCCAGCAGTGGGGTGGACAATGAGCAGTTCTTC
>TRBD1|TRBV9|-|TRBJ2-7
CASSAALDRTSEQYF
TGTGCCAGCAGCGCGGCCCTGGACAGGACCTCCGAGCAGTACTTC
>TRBD2|TRBV5-6|-|TRBJ2-5
CASSLAGSGQETQYF
TGTGCCAGCAGCTTGGCGGGTAGCGGGCAAGAGACCCAGTACTTC
>TRBD2|TRBV29-1|-|TRBJ2-3
CSVGVAGSTDTQYF
TGCAGCGTTGGAGTAGCGGGGTCGACAGATACGCAGTATTTT
>-|TRBV5-8|-|TRBJ1-6
CASSHRVSPLHF
TGTGCCAGCAGCCACAGGGTTTCACCCCTCCACTTT
>TRBD2|TRBV4-1|-|TRBJ2-3
CASSRGPPRGGDTQYF
TGCGCCAGCAGCCGCGGACCTCCTCGGGGGGGGGATACGCAGTATTTT
>-|TRBV6-5|-|TRBJ1-3
CASRRQIFSGNTIYF
TGTGCCAGCAGAAGACAGATATTCTCTGGAAACACCATATATTTT
>-|TRBV2|few|TRBJ2-7
CASSEAILTVREQYF
TGTGCCAGCAGTGAAGCTATTCTCACGGTTCGGGAGCAGTACTTC
>TRBD2|TRBV27|-|TRBJ2-2
CASSPGLAGFTGELFF
TGTGCCAGCAGTCCGGGACTAGCGGGGTTCACCGGGGAGCTGTTTTTT
>-|TRBV19|-|TRBJ1-1
CASSIGGLTEAFF
TGTGCCAGTAGTATTGGAGGGTTGACAGAAGCTTTCTTT
>-|TRBV11-2|-|TRBJ2-2
CASSFVTLTGELFF
TGTGCCAGCAGCTTCGTAACTCTTACCGGGGAGCTGTTTTTT
>TRBD1|TRBV10-3|-|TRBJ1-1
CAISLGQGLEAFF
TGTGCCATCAGCCTTGGACAGGGCTTAGAAGCTTTCTTT
>TRBD2|TRBV7-9|-|TRBJ2-3
CASRLNEGLARSDTQYF
TGCGCCAGCAGATTAAATGAGGGACTAGCGCGATCAGATACGCAGTATTTT
>-|TRBV5-6|-|TRBJ1-2
CASSLEGFNYGYTF
TGTGCCAGCAGCTTGGAGGGGTTCAACTATGGCTACACCTTC
>-|TRBV7-8|once|TRBJ2-1
CASSFGPADALRANEQFF
TGTGCCAGCAGCTTTGGGCCGGCGGATGCACTCAGGGCCAATGAGCAGTTCTTC
>-|TRBV7-9|-|TRBJ2-7
CASSLAPGHSSYEQYF
TGTGCCAGCAGCCTTGCCCCGGGACATAGCTCCTACGAGCAGTACTTC
>-|TRBV6-1|-|TRBJ1-4
CASRTLSTNEKLFF
TGTGCCAGCAGAACCCTATCCACTAATGAAAAACTGTTTTTT
>-|TRBV6-5|once|TRBJ1-4
CASSRGEKLFF
TGTGCCAGCAGTCGAGGCGAAAAACTGTTTTTT
>-|TRBV29-1|-|TRBJ2-1
CSVVAIVGGRNNEQFF
TGCAGCGTTGTAGCAATTGTGGGGGGGCGAAACAATGAGCAGTTCTTC
>TRBD1|TRBV2|-|TRBJ1-1
CASSKADRVNTEAFF
TGTGCCAGCAGCAAGGCGGACAGGGTGAACACTGAAGCTTTCTTT
>-|TRBV27|-|TRBJ2-7
CASSPYDKTYEQYF
TGTGCCAGCAGTCCCTACGACAAAACCTACGAGCAGTACTTC
>TRBD1|TRBV7-9|-|TRBJ1-2
CASSPGQDYGYTF
TGTGCCAGCAGCCCGGGACAGGACTATGGCTACACCTTC
>-|TRBV7-9|-|TRBJ1-1
CASSSTRVAGGTEAFF
TGTGCCAGCAGCTCCACTAGGGTCGCGGGGGGCACTGAAGCTTTCTTT